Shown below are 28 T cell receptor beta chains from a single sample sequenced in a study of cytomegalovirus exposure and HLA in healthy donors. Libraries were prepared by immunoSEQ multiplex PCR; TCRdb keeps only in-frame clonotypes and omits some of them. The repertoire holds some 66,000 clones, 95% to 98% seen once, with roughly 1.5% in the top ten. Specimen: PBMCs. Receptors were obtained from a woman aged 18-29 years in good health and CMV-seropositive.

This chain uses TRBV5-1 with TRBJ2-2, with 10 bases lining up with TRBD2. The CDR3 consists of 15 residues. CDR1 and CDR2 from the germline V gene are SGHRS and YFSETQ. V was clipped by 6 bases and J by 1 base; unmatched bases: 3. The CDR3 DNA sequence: TGCGCCAGCACACGGACTAGCGGGAACACCGGGGAGCTGTTTTTT. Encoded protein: CASTRTSGNTGELFF.

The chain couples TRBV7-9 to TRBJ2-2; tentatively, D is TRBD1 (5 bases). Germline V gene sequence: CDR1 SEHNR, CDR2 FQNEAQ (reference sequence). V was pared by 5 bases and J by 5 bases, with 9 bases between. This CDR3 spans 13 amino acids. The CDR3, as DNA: TGTGCCAGCAGCAAGACAGTTACCGGGGAGCTGTTTTTT. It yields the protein CASSKTVTGELFF. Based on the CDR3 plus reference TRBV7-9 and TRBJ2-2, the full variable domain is DTGVSQNPRHKITKRGQNVTFRCDPISEHNRLYWYRQTLGQGPEFLTYFQNEAQLEKSRLLSDRFSAERPKGSFSTLEIQRTEQGDSAMYLCASSKTVTGELFFGEGSRLTVL.

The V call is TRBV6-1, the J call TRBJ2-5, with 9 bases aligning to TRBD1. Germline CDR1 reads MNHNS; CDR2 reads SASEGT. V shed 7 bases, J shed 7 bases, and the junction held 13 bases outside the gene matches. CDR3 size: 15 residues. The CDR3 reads CASNPDRGGSGTQYF. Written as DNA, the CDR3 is TGTGCCAGCAATCCCGACAGGGGGGGGTCCGGGACCCAGTACTTC.

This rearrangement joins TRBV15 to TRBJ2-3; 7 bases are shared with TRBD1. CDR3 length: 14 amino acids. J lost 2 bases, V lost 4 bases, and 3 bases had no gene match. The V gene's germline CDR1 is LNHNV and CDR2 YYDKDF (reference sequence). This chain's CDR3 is CATSTRGPTDTQYF. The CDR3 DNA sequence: TGTGCCACCAGCACTAGGGGGCCCACAGATACGCAGTATTTT.

The chain's CDR3 is CASSQSGVGRYGYTF. The CDR3 DNA sequence: TGCGCCAGCAGTCAATCAGGGGTAGGGCGGTATGGCTACACCTTC. The V and J genes are TRBV23-1 and TRBJ1-2; tentative D call: TRBD1 (5 bases). TRBV23-1 is recorded as an ORF, its role being uncertain. Trimming pared 0 bases from V and 5 bases from J, leaving 13 bases between. The length of the CDR3 is 15 residues.

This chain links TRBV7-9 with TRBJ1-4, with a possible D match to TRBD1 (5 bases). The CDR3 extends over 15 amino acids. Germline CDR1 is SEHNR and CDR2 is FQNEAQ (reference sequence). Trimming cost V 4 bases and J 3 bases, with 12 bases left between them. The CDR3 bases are TGTGCCAGCAGCTCAGTTACAGGTGCTAATGAAAAACTGTTTTTT. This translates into CASSSVTGANEKLFF.

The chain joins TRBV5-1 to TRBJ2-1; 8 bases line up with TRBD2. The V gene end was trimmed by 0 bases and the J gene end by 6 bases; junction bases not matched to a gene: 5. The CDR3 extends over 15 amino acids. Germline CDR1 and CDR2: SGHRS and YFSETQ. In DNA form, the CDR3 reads TGCGCCAGCAGCTTGGATAGCGGGAACCTCAATGAGCAGTTCTTC. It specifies CASSLDSGNLNEQFF. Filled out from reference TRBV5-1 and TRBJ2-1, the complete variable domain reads KAGVTQTPRYLIKTRGQQVTLSCSPISGHRSVSWYQQTPGQGLQFLFEYFSETQRNKGNFPGRFSGRQFSNSRSEMNVSTLELGDSALYLCASSLDSGNLNEQFFGPGTRLTVL.

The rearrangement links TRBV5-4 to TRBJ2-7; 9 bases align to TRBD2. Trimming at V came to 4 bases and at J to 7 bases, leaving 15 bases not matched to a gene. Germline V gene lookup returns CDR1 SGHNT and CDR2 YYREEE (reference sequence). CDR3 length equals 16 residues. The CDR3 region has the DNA TGTGCCAGCAGCCATCATCGCGGGAGGGCCAGGGATGAGCAGTACTTC. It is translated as CASSHHRGRARDEQYF.

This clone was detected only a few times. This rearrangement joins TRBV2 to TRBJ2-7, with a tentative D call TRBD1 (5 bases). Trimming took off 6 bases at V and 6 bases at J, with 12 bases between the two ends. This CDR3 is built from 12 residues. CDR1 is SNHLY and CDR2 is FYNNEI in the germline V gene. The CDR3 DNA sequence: TGTGCCAGCAGGATAACAGGTCTCGAGCAGTACTTC. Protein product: CASRITGLEQYF.

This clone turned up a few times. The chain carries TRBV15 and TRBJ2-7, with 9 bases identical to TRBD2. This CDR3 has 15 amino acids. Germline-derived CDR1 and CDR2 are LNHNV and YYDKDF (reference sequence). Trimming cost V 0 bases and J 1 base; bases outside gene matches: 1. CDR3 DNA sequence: TGTGCCACCAGCAGAGATAGCGGGAGTTCCTACGAGCAGTACTTC. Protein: CATSRDSGSSYEQYF.

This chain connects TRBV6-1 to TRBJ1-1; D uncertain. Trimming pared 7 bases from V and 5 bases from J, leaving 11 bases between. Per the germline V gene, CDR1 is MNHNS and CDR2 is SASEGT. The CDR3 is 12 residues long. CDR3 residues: CASTPEDTEAFF. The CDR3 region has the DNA TGTGCCAGCACCCCAGAGGATACTGAAGCTTTCTTT.

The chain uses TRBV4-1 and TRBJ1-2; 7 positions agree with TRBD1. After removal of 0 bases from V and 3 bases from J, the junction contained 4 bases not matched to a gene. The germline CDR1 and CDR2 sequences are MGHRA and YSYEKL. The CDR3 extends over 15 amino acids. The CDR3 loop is CASSQESGTDYGYTF. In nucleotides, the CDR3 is TGCGCCAGCAGCCAAGAGTCGGGGACAGACTATGGCTACACCTTC.

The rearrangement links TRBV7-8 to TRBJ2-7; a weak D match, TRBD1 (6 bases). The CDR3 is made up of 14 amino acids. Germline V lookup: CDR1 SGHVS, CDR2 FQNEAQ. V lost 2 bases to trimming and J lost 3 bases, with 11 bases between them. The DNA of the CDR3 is TGTGCCAGCAGCTTACCAACAGGGTTCTACGAGCAGTACTTC. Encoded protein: CASSLPTGFYEQYF.

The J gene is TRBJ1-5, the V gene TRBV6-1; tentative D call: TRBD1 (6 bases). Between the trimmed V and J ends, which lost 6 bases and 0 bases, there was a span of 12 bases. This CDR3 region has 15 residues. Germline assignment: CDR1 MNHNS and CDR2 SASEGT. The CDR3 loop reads CASRGAGGSNQPQHF. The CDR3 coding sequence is TGTGCCAGCAGGGGGGCGGGGGGTAGCAATCAGCCCCAGCATTTT.

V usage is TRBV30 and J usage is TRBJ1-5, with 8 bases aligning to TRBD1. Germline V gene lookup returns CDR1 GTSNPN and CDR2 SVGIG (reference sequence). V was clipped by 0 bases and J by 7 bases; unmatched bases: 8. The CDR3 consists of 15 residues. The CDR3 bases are TGTGCCTGGAGTGTAACGAGACAGGGGAGACAGCCCCAGCATTTT. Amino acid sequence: CAWSVTRQGRQPQHF.

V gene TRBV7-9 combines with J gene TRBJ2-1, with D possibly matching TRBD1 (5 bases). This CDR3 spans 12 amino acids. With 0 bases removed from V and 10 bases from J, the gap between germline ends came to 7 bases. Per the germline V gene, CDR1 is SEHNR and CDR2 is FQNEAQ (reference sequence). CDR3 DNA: TGTGCCAGCAGCTTAGCTAGACAGGAGCAGTTCTTC. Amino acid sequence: CASSLARQEQFF. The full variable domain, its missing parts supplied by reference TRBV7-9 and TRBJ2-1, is DTGVSQNPRHKITKRGQNVTFRCDPISEHNRLYWYRQTLGQGPEFLTYFQNEAQLEKSRLLSDRFSAERPKGSFSTLEIQRTEQGDSAMYLCASSLARQEQFFGPGTRLTVL.

The CDR3 DNA sequence: TGCGCCAGCAGCTTCGGACAGGGTGGTGTTTTTTCCAATGAGCAGTTCTTC. It translates to CASSFGQGGVFSNEQFF. The rearrangement uses TRBV5-1 and TRBJ2-1; 8 bases match TRBD1. CDR3 size: 17 residues. In germline, CDR1 is SGHRS, CDR2 YFSETQ. With V trimmed by 2 bases and J by 6 bases, 13 bases remained unmatched.

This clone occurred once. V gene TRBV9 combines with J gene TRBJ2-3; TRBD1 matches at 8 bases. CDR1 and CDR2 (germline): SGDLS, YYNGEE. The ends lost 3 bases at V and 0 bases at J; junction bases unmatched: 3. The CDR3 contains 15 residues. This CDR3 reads CASSGGQASTDTQYF. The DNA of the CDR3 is TGTGCCAGCAGCGGGGGACAGGCTAGCACAGATACGCAGTATTTT. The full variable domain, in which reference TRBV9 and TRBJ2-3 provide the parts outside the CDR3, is DSGVTQTPKHLITATGQRVTLRCSPRSGDLSVYWYQQSLDQGLQFLIQYYNGEERAKGNILERFSAQQFPDLHSELNLSSLELGDSALYFCASSGGQASTDTQYFGPGTRLTVL.

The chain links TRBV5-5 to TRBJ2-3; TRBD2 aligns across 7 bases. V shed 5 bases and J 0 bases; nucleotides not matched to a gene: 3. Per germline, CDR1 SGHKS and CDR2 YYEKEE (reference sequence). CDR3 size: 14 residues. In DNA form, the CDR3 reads TGTGCCAGCAGACAGCGGGGAAGCACAGATACGCAGTATTTT. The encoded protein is CASRQRGSTDTQYF.

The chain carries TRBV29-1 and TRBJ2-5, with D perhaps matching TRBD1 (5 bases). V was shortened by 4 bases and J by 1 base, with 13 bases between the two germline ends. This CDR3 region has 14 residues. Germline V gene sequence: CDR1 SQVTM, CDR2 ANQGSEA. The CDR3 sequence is CSVVAPDTQETQYF. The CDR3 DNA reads TGCAGCGTTGTGGCCCCGGACACCCAAGAGACCCAGTACTTC.

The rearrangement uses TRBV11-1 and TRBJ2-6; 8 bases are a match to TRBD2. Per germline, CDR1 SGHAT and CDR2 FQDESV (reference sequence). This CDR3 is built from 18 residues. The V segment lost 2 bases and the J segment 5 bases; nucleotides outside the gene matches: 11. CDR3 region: CASSLRTSGSSRANVLTF. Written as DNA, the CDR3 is TGTGCCAGCAGCTTAAGAACTAGCGGTAGTTCCCGGGCCAACGTCCTGACTTTC.

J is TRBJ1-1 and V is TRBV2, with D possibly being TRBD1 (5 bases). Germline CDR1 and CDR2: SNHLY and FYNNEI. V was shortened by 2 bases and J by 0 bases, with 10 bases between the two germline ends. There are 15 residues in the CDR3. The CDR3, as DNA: TGTGCCAGCAGTGAAATCCAGACAGTGAACACTGAAGCTTTCTTT. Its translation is CASSEIQTVNTEAFF.

The CDR3 loop reads CASKIPSAGSYEQYF. CDR3 sequence (DNA): TGTGCCAGTAAAATTCCCTCGGCAGGGTCCTACGAGCAGTACTTC. This chain links TRBV5-5 with TRBJ2-7, with D maybe TRBD1 (5 bases). The CDR3 spans 15 residues. V was clipped by 8 bases and J by 1 base, with 19 bases between them. Germline V gene data show CDR1 as SGHKS and CDR2 as YYEKEE (reference sequence).

CDR3 nucleotide sequence: TGTGCCAGCAGTTTAGAGTGGTCCAGGGGGCAATACACCATATATTTT. It yields the protein CASSLEWSRGQYTIYF. V and J are TRBV28 and TRBJ1-3; 8 bases agree with TRBD1. Germline assignment: CDR1 MDHEN and CDR2 SYDVKM. J gave up 8 bases and V 2 bases, and 11 bases lay outside the gene matches. CDR3 length: 16 residues.

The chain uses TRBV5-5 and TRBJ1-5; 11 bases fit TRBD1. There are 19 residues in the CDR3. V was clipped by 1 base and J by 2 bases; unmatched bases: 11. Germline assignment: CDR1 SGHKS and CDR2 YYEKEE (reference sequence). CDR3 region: CASSLPGQGVFGGNQPQHF. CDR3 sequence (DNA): TGTGCCAGCAGCTTGCCGGGACAGGGGGTTTTTGGGGGCAATCAGCCCCAGCATTTT.

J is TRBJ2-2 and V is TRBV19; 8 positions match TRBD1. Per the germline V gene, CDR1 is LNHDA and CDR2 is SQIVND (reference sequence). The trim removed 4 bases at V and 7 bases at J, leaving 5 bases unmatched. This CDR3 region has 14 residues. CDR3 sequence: CASSTGQAIGELFF. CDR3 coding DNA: TGTGCCAGTAGTACGGGACAGGCGATCGGGGAGCTGTTTTTT.

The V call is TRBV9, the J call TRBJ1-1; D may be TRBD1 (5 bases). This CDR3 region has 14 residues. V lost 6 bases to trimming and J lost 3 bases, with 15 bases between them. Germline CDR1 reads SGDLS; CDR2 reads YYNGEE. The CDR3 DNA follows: TGTGCCAGCAATGCCGGGGGTTTTGACACTGAAGCTTTCTTT. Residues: CASNAGGFDTEAFF. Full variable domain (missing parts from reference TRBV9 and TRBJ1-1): DSGVTQTPKHLITATGQRVTLRCSPRSGDLSVYWYQQSLDQGLQFLIQYYNGEERAKGNILERFSAQQFPDLHSELNLSSLELGDSALYFCASNAGGFDTEAFFGQGTRLTVV.

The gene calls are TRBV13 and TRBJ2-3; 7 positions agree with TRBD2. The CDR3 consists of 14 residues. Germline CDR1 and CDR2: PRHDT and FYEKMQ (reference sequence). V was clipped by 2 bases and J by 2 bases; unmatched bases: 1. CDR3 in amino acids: CASSLLADTDTQYF. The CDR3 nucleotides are TGTGCCAGCAGCTTACTAGCGGACACAGATACGCAGTATTTT.